The clone carrying this T cell receptor beta chain occurred a few times. The treatment here: around 19 received Ad26.COV2.S at low or high dose, single or two shots; a few received placebo; per-sample allocation not given. Sampling was done on day 63 after the first vaccine or placebo injection. Method: immunoSEQ multiplex PCR; TCRdb's copy keeps in-frame clones and lacks some. The top ten clones hold around 4.5% of a sample with 440,000 or so clones, about 90% of them seen once. The source of the sample is a study of Ad26.COV2.S vaccination and SARS-CoV-2 variants. Whole-study context: The study gave Ad26.COV2.S intramuscularly, once or twice 56 days apart.

This CDR3 comprises 17 residues. Germline CDR1 is MNHEY and CDR2 is SVGEGT. With 3 bases removed from V and 0 bases from J, the gap between germline ends came to 15 bases. This clonotype originated in a person between 18 and 60 years old who received the Ad26.COV2.S COVID-19 vaccine or a placebo. The sequences come from peripheral blood, collected in a trial of Ad26.COV2.S vaccine versus placebo. V is TRBV6-2 or TRBV6-3 and J is TRBJ1-5; TRBD1 might be the D (5 bases). The CDR3 bases are TGTGCCAGCAGTTATCGCCGGGGGGGAAATAGCAATCAGCCCCAGCATTTT. Protein sequence: CASSYRRGGNSNQPQHF.